What follows is one T cell receptor (beta chain) and its context. Its matching antigen is unknown. Trimming took 10 bases from V and 7 from J, leaving 19 bases between them. Germline lookup yields CDR1 ENHRY and CDR2 SYGVKD. The CDR3 length is 14 residues. This specimen comes from a study of cytomegalovirus exposure and HLA in healthy donors. Study-level findings and limits: Association of 15,000 to 20,000 TCR beta sequences with HLA alleles was found at 0.05 false discovery rate in a later analysis. In an earlier analysis, productive rearrangement rates for most beta V segments clustered near 90% or 30%. Using the classifier, cytomegalovirus status was reportedly diagnosed with high specificity and sensitivity.

With 60 Vbeta and 13 Jbeta primers, the PCR was carried out. Sequencing used immunoSEQ multiplex PCR; TCRdb keeps in-frame clones, though not all of them. The repertoire consists of 100,000 to 150,000 clones, with about 80% occurring once and the leading ten covering 3% to 4%. The chain carries TRBV10-3 and TRBJ2-2; D perhaps matches TRBD1 (5 bases). Source material: PBMCs. The receptor was isolated from a male donor in good health and CMV-seronegative. The CDR3 sequence: CASRQGIVDGELFF. CDR3 nucleotides: TGTGCCAGCCGGCAGGGTATTGTCGACGGGGAGCTGTTTTTT.